The 2 T cell receptor beta chains below come from one sample, sequenced in a study of PD-1 blockade in classical Hodgkin lymphoma. Profiled with immunoSEQ multiplex PCR; TCRdb holds only in-frame clones, not every one. The sample yields 20,000 to 25,000 clones, 80% seen once. Specified time point: cycle 4 day 1 (C4D1), after more than five weeks of nivolumab. All patients experienced relapse after autologous stem cell transplantation, and brentuximab vedotin exposure was variable. Magnetic negative selection purified CD4+ T cells from thawed PBMCs. The sample in question was CD4+ T cells from blood, obtained before the fourth cycle of nivolumab. The receptors stem from a human donor with classical Hodgkin lymphoma.

V is TRBV30 and J is TRBJ2-7, with D unresolved. Trimming pared 1 base from V and 1 base from J, leaving 11 bases between. Germline V CDR1 and CDR2: GTSNPN, SVGIG (reference sequence). The CDR3 consists of 14 residues. As DNA, the CDR3 is TGTGCCTGGAGTGAGGCAGCCCTATCCTACGAGCAGTACTTC. Its translation is CAWSEAALSYEQYF.

Here the CDR3 DNA reads TGTGCCAGCAGCTCCGACAGGGCTGGAGGCTACACCTTC. It codes for CASSSDRAGGYTF. The genes are TRBV7-2 and TRBJ1-2, with 7 bases that match TRBD1. V shed 4 bases, J shed 8 bases, and the junction held 7 bases outside the gene matches. The CDR3 is 13 residues long. Germline V gives CDR1 SGHTA, CDR2 FQGNSA.